This T cell receptor beta chain was recovered during a study of OX40 agonist ivuxolimab in advanced cancers. On the study more broadly: Patients treated during dose escalation were battling hepatocellular carcinoma, melanoma, renal cell or head and neck cancer. Partial responses occurred in Three dose-escalation patients, one with hepatocellular carcinoma and two with cutaneous melanoma. Whole-study findings and limits: Antigen specificity remained undetermined for the expanded peripheral T cells.

Repertoires were generated with immunoSEQ multiplex PCR, while TCRdb's copy carries only in-frame clones and drops some. The sample holds tens of thousands of clones, about four fifths seen once. To note about this clone: What it recognizes is unknown.

V lost 4 bases and J lost 0; bases outside the gene matches: 7. Germline V CDR1 and CDR2: SGHRS, YFSETQ. The CDR3 runs 15 residues. The chain is built from TRBV5-1 and TRBJ2-7, with TRBD1 identical over 7 bases. The material sequenced was CD4+ or CD8+ T cells sorted from blood, taken in a trial of the OX40 agonist ivuxolimab. This receptor was obtained from an adult with an advanced solid tumor such as melanoma, head and neck, liver or kidney cancer. In DNA, the CDR3 is TGCGCCAGCAGCGTCACAGGGGCCCTCTCCTACGAGCAGTACTTC. Amino acid sequence: CASSVTGALSYEQYF. The entire variable domain, with the rest obtained from reference TRBV5-1 and TRBJ2-7, is as follows: KAGVTQTPRYLIKTRGQQVTLSCSPISGHRSVSWYQQTPGQGLQFLFEYFSETQRNKGNFPGRFSGRQFSNSRSEMNVSTLELGDSALYLCASSVTGALSYEQYFGPGTRLTVT.